These T cell receptor beta chains were read from a single sample in a study of blood T cell repertoires in COVID-19. The table came from immunoSEQ multiplex PCR; TCRdb's copy has only in-frame clones and leaves some out. The data contain 210,000 or so clones, about nine tenths of them singletons. The sequencing input was peripheral blood. All receptors come from a man aged 30 to 45 with COVID-19, enrolled during active disease. Each CDR3 is given with its conserved first and last residue. D genes are given only for firm matches. Part of the rows lack a size; the others show once, few, many or a class for expanded clones.

v_call	clone_size	d_call	j_call	cdr3_aa	cdr3_nt
TRBV3-1/TRBV3-2	-	TRBD1	TRBJ1-3	CASSLTGTGWSGNTIYF	TGTGCCAGCAGCCTTACAGGGACAGGGTGGTCTGGAAACACCATATATTTT
TRBV7-9	many	-	TRBJ1-5	CASSARVRPLNNQPQHF	TGTGCCAGCAGCGCCCGAGTGAGGCCCCTTAACAATCAGCCCCAGCATTTT
TRBV29-1	few	TRBD1	TRBJ2-4	CSVASGTGGTIQYF	TGCAGCGTGGCCTCCGGGACAGGGGGTACCATTCAGTACTTC
TRBV30	-	TRBD1	TRBJ1-5	CAWSDRGGQPQHF	TGTGCCTGGAGCGACAGGGGCGGGCAGCCCCAGCATTTT
TRBV12-3/TRBV12-4	-	-	TRBJ1-5	CASTLYSNQPQHF	TGTGCCAGCACCCTCTATAGCAATCAGCCCCAGCATTTT
TRBV2	-	-	TRBJ2-1	CASRSTTHNEQFF	TGTGCCAGCAGGTCGACTACCCACAATGAGCAGTTCTTC
TRBV5-1	-	TRBD1	TRBJ1-2	CASSPSGQGAVGYTF	TGCGCCAGCAGCCCATCTGGACAGGGGGCTGTTGGCTACACCTTC
TRBV3-1/TRBV3-2	-	TRBD1	TRBJ1-1	CASSLRSGQGATEAFF	TGTGCCAGCAGCTTGCGATCGGGACAGGGGGCCACTGAAGCTTTCTTT
TRBV4-3	-	TRBD1	TRBJ1-2	CASSQDGTGGLDGYTF	TGCGCCAGCAGCCAAGACGGGACAGGGGGCCTCGATGGCTACACCTTC
TRBV19	-	-	TRBJ1-5	CASSILGDFNQPQHF	TGTGCCAGTAGTATTCTGGGGGACTTCAATCAGCCCCAGCATTTT
TRBV7-9	-	TRBD2	TRBJ2-3	CASSLEGLAGAQDTQYF	TGTGCCAGCAGCTTAGAAGGCCTAGCGGGAGCACAAGATACGCAGTATTTT
TRBV5-1	-	TRBD1	TRBJ2-1	CASSSQPGQPGDEQFF	TGCGCCAGCAGCTCCCAACCGGGACAGCCCGGGGATGAGCAGTTCTTC
TRBV7-3	-	TRBD1	TRBJ1-2	CASSLRAATGGDGYTF	TGTGCCAGCAGCCTAAGAGCGGCGACAGGGGGCGATGGCTACACCTTC
TRBV12-5	-	-	TRBJ2-1	CASGFRPSGQFF	TGTGCTAGTGGTTTTCGCCCCTCCGGGCAGTTCTTC
TRBV18	-	TRBD1	TRBJ1-2	CASSPPTGGDLSYGYTF	TGTGCCAGCTCACCACCGACAGGGGGGGACCTTTCCTATGGCTACACCTTC
TRBV18	-	-	TRBJ1-2	CASSPPSRNYGYTF	TGTGCCAGCTCACCACCGTCCAGAAACTATGGCTACACCTTC
TRBV24-1	-	TRBD1	TRBJ2-1	CATSEQGGRNEQFF	TGTGCCACCAGTGAACAGGGGGGACGCAATGAGCAGTTCTTC
TRBV10-3	-	-	TRBJ2-7	CAISEPQGTYEQYF	TGTGCCATCAGTGAACCACAGGGAACCTACGAGCAGTACTTC
TRBV24-1	-	TRBD1	TRBJ2-2	CATDHQDRVVDTGELFF	TGTGCCACCGATCATCAGGACAGGGTGGTCGACACCGGGGAGCTGTTTTTT
TRBV6-6	-	-	TRBJ1-1	CASTTFGTQNTEAFF	TGTGCCAGCACTACATTCGGGACACAGAACACTGAAGCTTTCTTT
TRBV2	-	-	TRBJ1-2	CASSLQGSYDGYTF	TGTGCCAGCAGTCTGCAGGGAAGTTACGATGGCTACACCTTC
TRBV19	-	TRBD1	TRBJ1-1	CASGNRGRTEAFF	TGTGCCAGCGGAAACAGGGGGCGAACTGAAGCTTTCTTT
TRBV9	-	TRBD2	TRBJ2-7	CASSPHGTSGGGEQYF	TGTGCCAGCAGCCCCCATGGGACTAGCGGGGGGGGTGAGCAGTACTTC
TRBV5-4	-	-	TRBJ2-6	CATLTGSGANVLTF	TGTGCCACCTTAACAGGGAGCGGGGCCAACGTCCTGACTTTC
TRBV3-1/TRBV3-2	-	-	TRBJ1-1	CASRRQHMNTEAFF	TGTGCCAGCAGGCGACAGCATATGAACACTGAAGCTTTCTTT
TRBV29-1	-	-	TRBJ1-1	CSVLGRTAEAFF	TGCAGCGTTTTGGGGCGAACGGCTGAAGCTTTCTTT
TRBV9	-	TRBD1	TRBJ2-1	CASSPRQGSYNEQFF	TGTGCCAGCAGCCCGCGACAGGGTTCCTACAATGAGCAGTTCTTC
TRBV6-5	-	-	TRBJ1-2	CASRAGQTYHYGYTF	TGTGCCAGCAGAGCCGGCCAGACATACCACTATGGCTACACCTTC
TRBV7-2	-	-	TRBJ1-2	CASSLSRGGSGYGYTF	TGTGCCAGCAGCCTGTCCAGGGGAGGGAGCGGCTATGGCTACACCTTC
TRBV18	-	-	TRBJ1-1	CASSPVEGVMNTEAFF	TGTGCCAGCTCACCAGTAGAGGGGGTGATGAACACTGAAGCTTTCTTT
TRBV3-1/TRBV3-2	few	-	TRBJ2-1	CASSQAPGSNEQFF	TGTGCCAGCAGCCAAGCCCCCGGGAGCAATGAGCAGTTCTTC
TRBV7-9	-	-	TRBJ1-2	CASSLYEGFAYGYTF	TGTGCCAGCAGCTTATACGAGGGCTTTGCCTATGGCTACACCTTC
TRBV27	-	-	TRBJ1-5	CASRGVNQPQHF	TGTGCCAGTCGGGGGGTCAATCAGCCCCAGCATTTT
TRBV3-1/TRBV3-2	-	-	TRBJ1-1	CATGHSNTEAFF	TGTGCCACCGGACACTCGAACACTGAAGCTTTCTTT
TRBV27	-	TRBD1	TRBJ2-3	CASSLTGDDTQYF	TGTGCCAGCAGTTTGACAGGGGATGATACGCAGTATTTT
TRBV5-8	-	TRBD1	TRBJ1-1	CASSLRQGKNTEAFF	TGTGCCAGCAGCTTACGACAGGGCAAGAACACTGAAGCTTTCTTT
TRBV28	once	TRBD2	TRBJ2-1	CASSPPGRESYEQFF	TGTGCCAGCAGTCCCCCAGGGCGGGAGAGTTATGAGCAGTTCTTC
TRBV5-1	-	-	TRBJ1-2	CASSLQGNYGYTF	TGCGCCAGCAGCTTGCAGGGTAACTATGGCTACACCTTC
TRBV2	-	-	TRBJ2-5	CASSEASRAETQYF	TGTGCCAGCAGTGAAGCGTCCAGGGCCGAGACCCAGTACTTC
TRBV6-2/TRBV6-3	-	TRBD2	TRBJ2-7	CASSYEASGSNEQYF	TGTGCCAGCAGTTACGAGGCTAGCGGATCTAACGAGCAGTACTTC
TRBV7-9	-	-	TRBJ2-7	CASSALLRRSSYEQYF	TGTGCCAGCAGCGCTCTTTTAAGGAGGAGCTCCTACGAGCAGTACTTC
TRBV6-6	-	TRBD1	TRBJ1-2	CASEGKQGASGYTF	TGTGCCAGCGAGGGGAAACAGGGGGCAAGTGGCTACACCTTC
TRBV9	-	TRBD1	TRBJ1-6	CASSLRTGNNSPLHF	TGTGCCAGCAGCTTACGGACAGGGAATAATTCACCCCTCCACTTT
TRBV6-5	once	-	TRBJ1-1	CATTLGENTEAFF	TGTGCCACAACCTTAGGGGAGAACACTGAAGCTTTCTTT
TRBV6-5	-	TRBD2	TRBJ2-7	CAGGEPAGSSYEQYF	TGTGCGGGGGGGGAGCCAGCGGGGAGCTCCTACGAGCAGTACTTC
TRBV18	few	TRBD1	TRBJ1-4	CASSLSGGRNEKLFF	TGTGCCAGCTCACTGTCAGGGGGCAGGAATGAAAAACTGTTTTTT
TRBV19	-	-	TRBJ1-6	CASSTSGLNNSPLHF	TGTGCCAGTAGTACTTCCGGACTGAATAATTCACCCCTCCACTTT
TRBV5-8	-	TRBD1	TRBJ2-1	CASSLTGQGYNEQFF	TGTGCCAGCAGCTTGACGGGACAGGGCTACAATGAGCAGTTCTTC
TRBV15	-	-	TRBJ2-3	CATSREGRGTQYF	TGTGCCACCAGCAGAGAGGGGCGTGGTACGCAGTATTTT
TRBV30	-	TRBD1	TRBJ1-4	CAWNGDRGSEKLFF	TGTGCCTGGAATGGGGACAGGGGCAGCGAAAAACTGTTTTTT
TRBV2	-	-	TRBJ2-2	CASMSGEKVPGELFF	TGTGCCAGCATGTCGGGGGAAAAGGTGCCCGGGGAGCTGTTTTTT